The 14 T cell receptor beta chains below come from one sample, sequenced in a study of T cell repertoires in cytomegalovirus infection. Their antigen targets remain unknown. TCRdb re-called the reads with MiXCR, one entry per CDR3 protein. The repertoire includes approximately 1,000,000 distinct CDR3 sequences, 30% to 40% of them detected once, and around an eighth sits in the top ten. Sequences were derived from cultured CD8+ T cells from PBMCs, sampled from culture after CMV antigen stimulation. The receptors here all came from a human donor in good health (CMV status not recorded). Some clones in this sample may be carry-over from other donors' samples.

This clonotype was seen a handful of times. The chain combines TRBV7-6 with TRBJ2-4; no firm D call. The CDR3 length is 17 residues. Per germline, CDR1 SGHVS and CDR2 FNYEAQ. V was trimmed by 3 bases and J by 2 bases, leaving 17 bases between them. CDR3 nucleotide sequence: TGTGCCAGCAGCTTCCGGGCTGTTCACAGCACCAAAAACATTCAGTACTTC. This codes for CASSFRAVHSTKNIQYF.

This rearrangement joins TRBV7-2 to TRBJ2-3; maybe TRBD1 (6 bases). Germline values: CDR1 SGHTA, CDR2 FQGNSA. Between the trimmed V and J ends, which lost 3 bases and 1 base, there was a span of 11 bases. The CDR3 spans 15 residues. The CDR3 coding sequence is TGTGCCAGCAGCTTTGGAAACAGGGGCACAGATACGCAGTATTTT. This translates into CASSFGNRGTDTQYF.

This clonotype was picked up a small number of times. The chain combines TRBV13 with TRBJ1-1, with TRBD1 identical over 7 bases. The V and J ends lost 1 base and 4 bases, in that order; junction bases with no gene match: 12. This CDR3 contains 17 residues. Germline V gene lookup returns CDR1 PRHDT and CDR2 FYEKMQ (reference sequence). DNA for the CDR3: TGTGCCAGCAGCTTAGTTCCCCCCAGGGGGGAAGGCACTGAAGCTTTCTTT. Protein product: CASSLVPPRGEGTEAFF. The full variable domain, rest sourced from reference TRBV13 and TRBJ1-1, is AAGVIQSPRHLIKEKRETATLKCYPIPRHDTVYWYQQGPGQDPQFLISFYEKMQSDKGSIPDRFSAQQFSDYHSELNMSSLELGDSALYFCASSLVPPRGEGTEAFFGQGTRLTVV.

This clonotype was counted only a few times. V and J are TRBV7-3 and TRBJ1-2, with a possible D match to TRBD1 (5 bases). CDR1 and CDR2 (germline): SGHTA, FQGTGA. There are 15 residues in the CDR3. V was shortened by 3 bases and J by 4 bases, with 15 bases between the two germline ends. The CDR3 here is CASSFSPGVPYGYTF. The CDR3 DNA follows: TGTGCCAGCAGCTTTTCTCCGGGGGTTCCCTATGGCTACACCTTC.

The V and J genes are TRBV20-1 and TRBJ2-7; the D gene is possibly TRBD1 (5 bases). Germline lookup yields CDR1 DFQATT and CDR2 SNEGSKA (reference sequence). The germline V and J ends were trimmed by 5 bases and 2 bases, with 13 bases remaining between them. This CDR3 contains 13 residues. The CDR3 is CSARKDIAYEQYV. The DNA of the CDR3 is TGCAGTGCTCGAAAGGACATAGCCTACGAGCAGTACGTC.

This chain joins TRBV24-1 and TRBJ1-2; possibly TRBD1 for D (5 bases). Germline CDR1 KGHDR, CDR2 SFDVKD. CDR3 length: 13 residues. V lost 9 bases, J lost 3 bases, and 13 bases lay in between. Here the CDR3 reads CATDRLGHYGYTF. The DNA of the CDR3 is TGTGCCACCGATCGCCTGGGGCACTATGGCTACACCTTC.

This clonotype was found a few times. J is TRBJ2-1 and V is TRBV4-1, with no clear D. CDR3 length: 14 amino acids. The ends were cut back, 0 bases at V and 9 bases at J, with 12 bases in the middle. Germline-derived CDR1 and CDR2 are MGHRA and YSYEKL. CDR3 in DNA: TGCGCCAGCAGCCAAGATATATTGGGCGGTGAGCAGTTCTTC. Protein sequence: CASSQDILGGEQFF.

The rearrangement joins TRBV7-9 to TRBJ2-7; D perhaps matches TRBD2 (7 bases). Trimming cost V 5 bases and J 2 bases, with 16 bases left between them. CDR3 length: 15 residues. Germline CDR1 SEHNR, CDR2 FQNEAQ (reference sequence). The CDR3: CASSGEGGNAYEQYV. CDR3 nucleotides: TGTGCCAGCAGCGGCGAGGGGGGGAATGCCTACGAGCAGTACGTC.

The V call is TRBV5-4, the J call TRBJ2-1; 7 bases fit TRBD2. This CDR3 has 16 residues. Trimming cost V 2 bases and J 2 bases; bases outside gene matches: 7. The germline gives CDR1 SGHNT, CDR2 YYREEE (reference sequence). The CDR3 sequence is CASSFPSGGTYNEQFF. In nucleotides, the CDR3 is TGTGCCAGCAGCTTCCCTTCGGGGGGAACCTACAATGAGCAGTTCTTC.

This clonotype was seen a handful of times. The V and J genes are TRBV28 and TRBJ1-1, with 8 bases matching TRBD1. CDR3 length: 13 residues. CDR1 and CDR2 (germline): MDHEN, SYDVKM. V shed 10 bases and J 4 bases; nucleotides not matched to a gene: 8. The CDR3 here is CATKDRAGTEAFF. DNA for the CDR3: TGTGCCACCAAGGACAGGGCCGGCACTGAAGCTTTCTTT.

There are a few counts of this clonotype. The DNA for the CDR3 is TGTGCCAGTACGAGCCTACTCAATGAGCAGTTCTTC. Translation gives CASTSLLNEQFF. The V and J genes are TRBV19 and TRBJ2-1; D is ambiguous. This CDR3 is built from 12 residues. Looked up from germline, CDR1 is LNHDA and CDR2 is SQIVND (reference sequence). V was shortened by 7 bases and J by 6 bases, with 10 bases between the two germline ends.

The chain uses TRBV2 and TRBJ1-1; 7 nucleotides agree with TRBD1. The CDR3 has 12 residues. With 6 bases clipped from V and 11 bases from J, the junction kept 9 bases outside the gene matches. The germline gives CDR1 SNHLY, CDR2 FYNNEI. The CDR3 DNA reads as TGTGCCAGCAGACCTTTGGAGGGGGCTGCTTTCTTT. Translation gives CASRPLEGAAFF.

CDR3 in DNA: TGTGCCGCAGGCGGGGAGTCCTACAATGAGCAGTTCTTC. Its protein is CAAGGESYNEQFF. The chain uses TRBV6-1 and TRBJ2-1, with a possible D match to TRBD2 (6 bases). The CDR3 covers 13 residues. The germline gives CDR1 MNHNS, CDR2 SASEGT. V dropped 11 bases and J dropped 1 base, with 12 bases sitting between them.

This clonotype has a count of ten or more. DNA for the CDR3: TGTGCCAGCAGCTTAGGAAGCAGGGCCTACCTGAACACCGGGGAGCTGTTTTTT. Its protein is CASSLGSRAYLNTGELFF. V usage is TRBV7-8 and J usage is TRBJ2-2; D possibly corresponds to TRBD1 (5 bases). Trimming stripped 1 base from V and 1 base from J, with 16 bases between. The CDR3 extends over 18 amino acids. Germline CDR1 SGHVS, CDR2 FQNEAQ.